This entry describes one T cell receptor beta chain. Antigen: not known. This PCR relied on a set of 60 Vbeta primers and 13 Jbeta primers. Measured with immunoSEQ multiplex PCR; TCRdb has only the in-frame clones, and not every one. The table includes some 100,000 clones, about 70% detected once. V lost 5 bases, J lost 4 bases, and 11 bases lay in between. CDR1 is SEHNR and CDR2 is FQNEAQ in the germline V gene (reference sequence). The CDR3 consists of 13 residues. The data belong to a study of cytomegalovirus exposure and HLA in healthy donors. The study's findings and limits: The investigators catalogued 164 TCR beta chains as cytomegalovirus-associated. Some V segments, including TRBV6-2 and TRBV6-3, were excluded as indistinguishable. Most of the CMV-associated TCR beta chains (in a later analysis) appeared to be HLA-restricted.

This sequence joins TRBV7-9 and TRBJ1-1; D might be TRBD1 (5 bases). The sequence came from a female donor in good health and CMV-seropositive. Sequenced: PBMCs. The CDR3 DNA reads as TGTGCCAGCAGCATAGGGGCCCTCACTGAAGCTTTCTTT. It encodes CASSIGALTEAFF. Complete variable domain (other parts from reference TRBV7-9 and TRBJ1-1): DTGVSQNPRHKITKRGQNVTFRCDPISEHNRLYWYRQTLGQGPEFLTYFQNEAQLEKSRLLSDRFSAERPKGSFSTLEIQRTEQGDSAMYLCASSIGALTEAFFGQGTRLTVV.